These T cell receptor beta chains were read from a single sample in a study of vaccination and CD4 T cells after COVID-19. For these TCRs, the target antigens are not known. Each CDR3 protein gets one entry after TCRdb re-called the PCR reads with MiXCR. The sample holds 8,000 to 9,000 distinct CDR3 sequences, 73% seen once. The sample taken for sequencing was CD4+ T cells from blood, cultured in vitro. These receptors were obtained from a human donor who had recovered from COVID-19. Each CDR3 is given with its conserved first and last residue. A D gene is named only where the DNA matches it firmly. Clone sizes are given selectively: once, few, many, or a class where the clone is expanded.

clone size: NA
J gene: TRBJ1-5
D gene: TRBD1
V gene: TRBV11-2
CDR3 protein: CASSLVPGGSNQPQHF
CDR3 DNA: TGTGCCAGCAGCTTAGTGCCAGGGGGAAGCAATCAGCCCCAGCATTTT

clone size: NA
J gene: TRBJ1-3
D gene: NA
V gene: TRBV7-9
CDR3 protein: CASSLIEAGNTIYF
CDR3 DNA: TGTGCCAGCAGCTTAATAGAGGCTGGAAACACCATATATTTT

clone size: NA
J gene: TRBJ1-2
D gene: TRBD1
V gene: TRBV24-1
CDR3 protein: CATSEPTGGGYTF
CDR3 DNA: TGTGCCACCAGTGAGCCAACAGGGGGCGGCTACACCTTC

clone size: large
J gene: TRBJ1-1
D gene: NA
V gene: TRBV20-1
CDR3 protein: CSARGGGGNTEAFF
CDR3 DNA: TGCAGTGCCCGAGGGGGGGGAGGGAACACTGAAGCTTTCTTT

clone size: once
J gene: TRBJ2-3
D gene: NA
V gene: TRBV6-1
CDR3 protein: CASSEMGTGTDTQYF
CDR3 DNA: TGTGCCAGCAGTGAAATGGGCACTGGGACAGATACGCAGTATTTT

clone size: NA
J gene: TRBJ1-5
D gene: NA
V gene: TRBV28
CDR3 protein: CASSLRQNNQPQHF
CDR3 DNA: TGTGCCAGCAGTCTTCGACAGAACAATCAGCCCCAGCATTTT

clone size: NA
J gene: TRBJ2-3
D gene: NA
V gene: TRBV5-4
CDR3 protein: CASSLVTRGGDTQYF
CDR3 DNA: TGTGCCAGCAGCTTGGTCACAAGGGGGGGAGATACGCAGTATTTT

clone size: NA
J gene: TRBJ1-4
D gene: NA
V gene: TRBV2
CDR3 protein: CAQRVRGVGEKLFF
CDR3 DNA: TGTGCCCAGCGTGTACGGGGGGTGGGTGAAAAACTGTTTTTT

clone size: few
J gene: TRBJ1-5
D gene: TRBD1
V gene: TRBV20-1
CDR3 protein: CSAVAGTGGQPQHF
CDR3 DNA: TGCAGTGCGGTAGCCGGGACAGGGGGCCAGCCCCAGCATTTT

clone size: NA
J gene: TRBJ1-5
D gene: NA
V gene: TRBV2
CDR3 protein: CASSGGGSNQPQHF
CDR3 DNA: TGTGCCAGCAGTGGGGGGGGATCCAATCAGCCCCAGCATTTT

clone size: NA
J gene: TRBJ2-5
D gene: NA
V gene: TRBV7-2
CDR3 protein: CASNRRQQETQYF
CDR3 DNA: TGTGCCAGCAACAGACGGCAGCAAGAGACCCAGTACTTC

clone size: once
J gene: TRBJ1-2
D gene: NA
V gene: TRBV30
CDR3 protein: CAWLGAPGLNYGYTF
CDR3 DNA: TGTGCCTGGCTAGGGGCCCCGGGCCTTAACTATGGCTACACCTTC

clone size: NA
J gene: TRBJ2-5
D gene: NA
V gene: TRBV15
CDR3 protein: CATSREGRVGETQYF
CDR3 DNA: TGTGCCACCAGCAGAGAGGGGCGGGTCGGCGAGACCCAGTACTTC

clone size: NA
J gene: TRBJ1-2
D gene: NA
V gene: TRBV7-2
CDR3 protein: CASSLGEGNYGYTF
CDR3 DNA: TGTGCCAGCAGCTTAGGTGAGGGGAACTATGGCTACACCTTC

clone size: NA
J gene: TRBJ2-2
D gene: TRBD2
V gene: TRBV20-1
CDR3 protein: CSARTSENTGELFF
CDR3 DNA: TGCAGTGCGCGGACTAGCGAGAACACCGGGGAGCTGTTTTTT

clone size: NA
J gene: TRBJ1-1
D gene: NA
V gene: TRBV6-5
CDR3 protein: CASSYSAAGGTEAFF
CDR3 DNA: TGTGCCAGCAGTTACTCCGCCGCGGGTGGCACTGAAGCTTTCTTT

clone size: once
J gene: TRBJ2-1
D gene: TRBD2
V gene: TRBV6-5
CDR3 protein: CASSYSRERGGHEQFF
CDR3 DNA: TGTGCCAGCAGTTACTCGAGGGAGCGGGGGGGCCATGAGCAGTTCTTC

clone size: few
J gene: TRBJ1-5
D gene: NA
V gene: TRBV4-1
CDR3 protein: CASSPTASSNQPQHF
CDR3 DNA: TGCGCCAGCAGCCCGACCGCCTCTAGCAATCAGCCCCAGCATTTT

clone size: NA
J gene: TRBJ2-7
D gene: TRBD2
V gene: TRBV28
CDR3 protein: CASRRLAGGYEQYF
CDR3 DNA: TGTGCCAGCAGACGCCTGGCGGGGGGTTACGAGCAGTACTTC

clone size: NA
J gene: TRBJ1-5
D gene: NA
V gene: TRBV6-1
CDR3 protein: CAARDQGSNQPQHF
CDR3 DNA: TGTGCCGCCCGCGACCAGGGAAGCAATCAGCCCCAGCATTTT

clone size: few
J gene: TRBJ1-5
D gene: NA
V gene: TRBV7-2
CDR3 protein: CASSLVSGTSNQPQHF
CDR3 DNA: TGTGCCAGCAGCTTAGTGTCGGGCACTAGCAATCAGCCCCAGCATTTT

clone size: NA
J gene: TRBJ1-1
D gene: TRBD1
V gene: TRBV19
CDR3 protein: CASRPGQGSTEAFF
CDR3 DNA: TGTGCCAGTAGACCGGGACAGGGGAGCACTGAAGCTTTCTTT

clone size: NA
J gene: TRBJ1-6
D gene: NA
V gene: TRBV6-5
CDR3 protein: CASSSRDGDSPLHF
CDR3 DNA: TGTGCCAGCAGTTCCCGGGACGGAGATTCACCCCTCCACTTT

clone size: NA
J gene: TRBJ2-2
D gene: NA
V gene: TRBV19
CDR3 protein: CASSIDPNRLGELFF
CDR3 DNA: TGTGCCAGTAGTATAGATCCTAACAGACTTGGGGAGCTGTTTTTT

clone size: few
J gene: TRBJ2-2
D gene: TRBD2
V gene: TRBV7-9
CDR3 protein: CASSLGLAFAGELFF
CDR3 DNA: TGTGCCAGCAGCTTAGGACTAGCGTTCGCCGGGGAGCTGTTTTTT

clone size: NA
J gene: TRBJ1-2
D gene: TRBD1
V gene: TRBV28
CDR3 protein: CASNQGAYGYTF
CDR3 DNA: TGTGCCAGCAACCAGGGGGCTTATGGCTACACCTTC

clone size: few
J gene: TRBJ2-3
D gene: NA
V gene: TRBV20-1
CDR3 protein: CSAKRQGTDTQYF
CDR3 DNA: TGCAGTGCTAAGAGGCAGGGGACAGATACGCAGTATTTT

clone size: NA
J gene: TRBJ2-3
D gene: NA
V gene: TRBV20-1
CDR3 protein: CSAWGFADTQYF
CDR3 DNA: TGCAGTGCCTGGGGATTTGCAGATACGCAGTATTTT

clone size: NA
J gene: TRBJ1-2
D gene: NA
V gene: TRBV6-1
CDR3 protein: CASREHREGGYGYTF
CDR3 DNA: TGTGCCAGCAGGGAACACAGGGAGGGAGGCTATGGCTACACCTTC

clone size: NA
J gene: TRBJ2-3
D gene: NA
V gene: TRBV20-1
CDR3 protein: CSARETGKDTQYF
CDR3 DNA: TGCAGTGCTAGAGAGACTGGAAAAGATACGCAGTATTTT

clone size: NA
J gene: TRBJ1-2
D gene: NA
V gene: TRBV12-3/TRBV12-4
CDR3 protein: CASTRGELPNYGYTF
CDR3 DNA: TGTGCCAGCACCCGTGGGGAGTTGCCTAACTATGGCTACACCTTC

clone size: NA
J gene: TRBJ2-1
D gene: TRBD2
V gene: TRBV7-8
CDR3 protein: CASSSTRLAGGHREQFF
CDR3 DNA: TGTGCCAGCAGTTCAACCCGACTAGCGGGAGGGCATCGTGAGCAGTTCTTC

clone size: NA
J gene: TRBJ1-2
D gene: TRBD1
V gene: TRBV5-4
CDR3 protein: CASSSRTGGSFGYTF
CDR3 DNA: TGTGCCAGCAGCTCTCGGACAGGGGGCTCCTTTGGCTACACCTTC

clone size: NA
J gene: TRBJ2-5
D gene: NA
V gene: TRBV11-1
CDR3 protein: CASSSDRRDTSGETQYF
CDR3 DNA: TGTGCCAGCAGCTCGGACCGTCGGGACACCTCAGGGGAGACCCAGTACTTC

clone size: NA
J gene: TRBJ2-5
D gene: NA
V gene: TRBV4-1
CDR3 protein: CASSQIPRVLVQEIQYF
CDR3 DNA: TGCGCCAGCAGCCAGATTCCCCGGGTTTTGGTCCAAGAGATCCAGTACTTC

clone size: NA
J gene: TRBJ1-5
D gene: NA
V gene: TRBV7-2
CDR3 protein: CASSLDRAGNQPQHF
CDR3 DNA: TGTGCCAGCAGCTTAGACAGGGCGGGCAATCAGCCCCAGCATTTT

clone size: NA
J gene: TRBJ1-5
D gene: NA
V gene: TRBV20-1
CDR3 protein: CSARGRGGGQPQHF
CDR3 DNA: TGCAGTGCTAGGGGCAGGGGAGGAGGGCAGCCCCAGCATTTT

clone size: NA
J gene: TRBJ2-7
D gene: NA
V gene: TRBV28
CDR3 protein: CASSPRTAPYEQYF
CDR3 DNA: TGTGCCAGCAGTCCCCGGACAGCTCCCTACGAGCAGTACTTC

clone size: NA
J gene: TRBJ2-7
D gene: NA
V gene: TRBV10-2
CDR3 protein: CASSESIAGSSYEQYF
CDR3 DNA: TGCGCCAGCAGTGAGTCGATTGCGGGAAGCTCCTACGAGCAGTACTTC

clone size: once
J gene: TRBJ1-2
D gene: NA
V gene: TRBV11-3
CDR3 protein: CASSLGGSGYTF
CDR3 DNA: TGTGCCAGCAGCTTAGGAGGGTCCGGCTACACCTTC

clone size: NA
J gene: TRBJ2-7
D gene: NA
V gene: TRBV6-1
CDR3 protein: CASSRQALSSYEQYF
CDR3 DNA: TGTGCCAGCAGTAGACAGGCCCTGAGCTCCTACGAGCAGTACTTC

clone size: NA
J gene: TRBJ2-1
D gene: NA
V gene: TRBV2
CDR3 protein: CASGGGRANEQFF
CDR3 DNA: TGTGCCAGCGGGGGAGGCAGGGCTAATGAGCAGTTCTTC

clone size: NA
J gene: TRBJ2-2
D gene: NA
V gene: TRBV27
CDR3 protein: CASRTATGSGELFF
CDR3 DNA: TGTGCCAGCAGGACTGCCACAGGGTCCGGGGAGCTGTTTTTT

clone size: NA
J gene: TRBJ2-5
D gene: TRBD2
V gene: TRBV7-6
CDR3 protein: CATLRGTRGPGTQYF
CDR3 DNA: TGTGCCACCCTGAGAGGGACTAGAGGACCGGGGACCCAGTACTTC

clone size: NA
J gene: TRBJ2-2
D gene: TRBD1
V gene: TRBV15
CDR3 protein: CATSNDRGYTGELFF
CDR3 DNA: TGTGCCACCAGCAACGACAGGGGCTACACCGGGGAGCTGTTTTTT

clone size: NA
J gene: TRBJ2-7
D gene: NA
V gene: TRBV7-9
CDR3 protein: CASSLSAPRGYYEQYF
CDR3 DNA: TGTGCCAGCAGCTTGTCGGCCCCAAGAGGATACTACGAGCAGTACTTC

clone size: few
J gene: TRBJ2-2
D gene: TRBD2
V gene: TRBV10-1
CDR3 protein: CASSTSVPGELFF
CDR3 DNA: TGCGCCAGCAGTACTAGCGTTCCCGGGGAGCTGTTTTTT

clone size: NA
J gene: TRBJ1-2
D gene: NA
V gene: TRBV28
CDR3 protein: CASSFRGYGYTF
CDR3 DNA: TGTGCCAGCAGTTTCAGGGGTTATGGCTACACCTTC